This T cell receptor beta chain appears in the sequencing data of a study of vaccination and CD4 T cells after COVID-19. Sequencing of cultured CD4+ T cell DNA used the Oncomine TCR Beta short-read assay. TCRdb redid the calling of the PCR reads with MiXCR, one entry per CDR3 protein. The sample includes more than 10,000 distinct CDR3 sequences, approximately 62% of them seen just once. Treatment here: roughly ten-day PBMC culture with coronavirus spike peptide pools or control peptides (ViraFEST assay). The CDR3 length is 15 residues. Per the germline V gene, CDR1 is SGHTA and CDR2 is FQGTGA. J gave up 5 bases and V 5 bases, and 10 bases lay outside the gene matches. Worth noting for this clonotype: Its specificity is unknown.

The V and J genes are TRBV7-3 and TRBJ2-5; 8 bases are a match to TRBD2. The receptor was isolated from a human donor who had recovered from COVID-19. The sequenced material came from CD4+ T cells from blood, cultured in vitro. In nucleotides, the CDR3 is TGTGCCAGCAGCCCGACCGGGACTAGGGACGAGACCCAGTACTTC. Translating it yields CASSPTGTRDETQYF.